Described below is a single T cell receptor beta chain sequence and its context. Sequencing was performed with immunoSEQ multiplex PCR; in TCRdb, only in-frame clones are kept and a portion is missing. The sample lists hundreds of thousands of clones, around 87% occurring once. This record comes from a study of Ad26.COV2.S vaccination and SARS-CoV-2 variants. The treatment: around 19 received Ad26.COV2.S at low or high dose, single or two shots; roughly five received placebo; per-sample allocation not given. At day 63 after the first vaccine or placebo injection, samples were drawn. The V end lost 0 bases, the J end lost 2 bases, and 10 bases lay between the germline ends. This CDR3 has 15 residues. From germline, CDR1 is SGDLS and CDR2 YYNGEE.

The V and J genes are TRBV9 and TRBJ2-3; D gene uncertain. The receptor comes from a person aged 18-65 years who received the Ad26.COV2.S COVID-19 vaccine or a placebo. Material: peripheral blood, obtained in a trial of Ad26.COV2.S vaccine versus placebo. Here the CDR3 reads CASSVVSGYTDTQYF. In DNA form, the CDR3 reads TGTGCCAGCAGCGTAGTTTCGGGTTACACAGATACGCAGTATTTT. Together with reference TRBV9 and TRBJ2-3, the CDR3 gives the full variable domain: DSGVTQTPKHLITATGQRVTLRCSPRSGDLSVYWYQQSLDQGLQFLIQYYNGEERAKGNILERFSAQQFPDLHSELNLSSLELGDSALYFCASSVVSGYTDTQYFGPGTRLTVL.